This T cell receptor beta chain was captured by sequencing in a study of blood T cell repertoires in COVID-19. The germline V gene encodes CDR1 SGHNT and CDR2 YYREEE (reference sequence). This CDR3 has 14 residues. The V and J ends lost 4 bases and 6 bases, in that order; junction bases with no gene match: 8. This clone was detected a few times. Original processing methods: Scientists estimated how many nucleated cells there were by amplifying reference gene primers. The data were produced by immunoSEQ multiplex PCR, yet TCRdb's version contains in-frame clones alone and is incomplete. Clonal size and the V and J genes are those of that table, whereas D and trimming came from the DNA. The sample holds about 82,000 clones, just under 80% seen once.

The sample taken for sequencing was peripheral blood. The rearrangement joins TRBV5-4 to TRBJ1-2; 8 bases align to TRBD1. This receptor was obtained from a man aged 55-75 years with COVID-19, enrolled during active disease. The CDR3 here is CASSANRGTDGYTF. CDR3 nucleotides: TGTGCCAGCAGCGCGAACAGGGGGACGGATGGCTACACCTTC.